This TCR beta chain was sequenced for a study of CD8+CD57+ T cells in acquired aplastic anemia. The patients chosen for sequencing had shown expansion of CD8+CD57+ cells (detected by flow cytometry). The junction had 2 bases not matched to a gene; V was cut back by 0 bases and J by 7 bases. The CDR3 loop spans 14 amino acids. Germline V gene lookup returns CDR1 SGHDT and CDR2 YYEEEE. CDR3 and TCR beta VDJ profiling relied on a genomic DNA template. Each CDR3 protein is one row after TCRdb ran MiXCR on the reads. Counted here are some 120,000 distinct CDR3 sequences, about two fifths occurring once; the ten biggest clones make up approximately 2.6%. Ten or more counts support this clonotype.

This receptor was identified in a human donor with aplastic anemia. Material for sequencing was sorted CD4+, CD8+, or CD8+CD57+ T cells (not recorded which) from PBMCs. The V gene is TRBV5-6, the J gene TRBJ1-5, with 9 bases that match TRBD1. CDR3 coding DNA: TGTGCCAGCAGCTTGGGACAGGGGGGCCAGCCCCAGCATTTT. Translating it yields CASSLGQGGQPQHF.